This T cell receptor beta chain was sequenced during a study of shared clonotypes between healthy human individuals. Study conclusions and caveats: The genetic and exposure-history diversity represented was limited by few donors. In this cohort, only blood was sampled, and tissue repertoires likely differ. Large depth notwithstanding, sorted-subset sequencing proved incomplete by rarefaction.

The data were produced by immunoSEQ multiplex PCR, yet TCRdb's version contains in-frame clones alone and is incomplete. The sample lists roughly 2,500,000 clones; approximately 93% were seen once. In the case of this clone: Its antigen is undetermined.

The CDR3 sequence is 11 residues long. Trimming took 8 bases from V and 7 from J, leaving 9 bases between them. Looked up from germline, CDR1 is MDHEN and CDR2 is SYDVKM. The receptor's source is a man between 18 and 29 years old in good health. Some clones in this sample may be carry-over from other donors' samples. The chain links TRBV28 to TRBJ2-4, with unresolved D. Sample: naive CD4+ T cells from PBMCs. Subset specified: CD45RA+ positively selected. The CDR3 protein is CASGNENIQYF. CDR3 DNA sequence: TGTGCCAGCGGTAACGAGAACATTCAGTACTTC.